Described below is a single T cell receptor beta chain sequence and its context. Its antigen is currently unknown. This entry is derived from a study of PD-1 blockade in classical Hodgkin lymphoma. Study conclusions and caveats: Individuals who commenced nivolumab within less than 1 year of ASCT were excluded. Whereas CD4+ TCR diversity had risen significantly by C4D1, CD8+ TCR diversity had not. Still unresolved is the cause of the repertoire differences, which may be disease activity or prior therapy.

Relapse was seen in all patients after autologous stem cell transplantation, and brentuximab vedotin exposure was variable. The trim removed 5 bases at V and 1 base at J, leaving 4 bases unmatched. The CDR3 sequence is 14 residues long. Germline CDR1 SGHAT, CDR2 FQDESV (reference sequence). The protocol was immunoSEQ multiplex PCR, while the TCRdb copy is restricted to in-frame clones and leaves out a portion. Altogether over 20,000 clones are present, under 90% being singletons, with the ten largest covering 2.5%. The sample consisted of peripheral blood mononuclear cells (PBMCs), taken at baseline. This receptor was identified in a human donor with classical Hodgkin lymphoma. The chain uses TRBV11-1 and TRBJ2-7, with 8 positions matching TRBD1. This chain's CDR3 is CASSRDRQSYEQYF. CDR3 nucleotides: TGTGCCAGCAGCCGGGACAGGCAATCCTACGAGCAGTACTTC. The full variable domain, rest sourced from reference TRBV11-1 and TRBJ2-7, is EAEVAQSPRYKITEKSQAVAFWCDPISGHATLYWYRQILGQGPELLVQFQDESVVDDSQLPKDRFSAERLKGVDSTLKIQPAELGDSAMYLCASSRDRQSYEQYFGPGTRLTVT.